These T cell receptor beta chains were read from a single sample in a study of shared clonotypes between healthy human individuals. The repertoire was sequenced with immunoSEQ multiplex PCR; TCRdb's copy has only in-frame clones and lacks some. This sample has some 980,000 clones, with around three quarters found just once. Source material: memory CD4+ T cells sorted from blood. All receptors derive from a man in his late teens or twenties in good health. Both conserved end residues are part of each CDR3. D genes are given only for firm matches. Only some rows state a clone size, as once, few, many or a class for expanded clones.

size: few
J: TRBJ2-3
V: TRBV2
D: TRBD1
CDR3: CASKNTGTETDTQYF
DNA: TGTGCCAGCAAAAACACCGGGACAGAGACAGATACGCAGTATTTT

size: NA
J: TRBJ1-2
V: TRBV18
D: NA
CDR3: CASSPGGQWKHGYTF
DNA: TGTGCCAGCTCACCGGGAGGGCAATGGAAGCATGGCTACACCTTC

size: NA
J: TRBJ2-3
V: TRBV7-2
D: NA
CDR3: CASRDSRDTQYF
DNA: TGTGCCAGCAGGGATTCGCGAGATACGCAGTATTTT

size: once
J: TRBJ2-7
V: TRBV6-5
D: NA
CDR3: CASSYDRSREQYF
DNA: TGTGCCAGCAGTTATGACCGTTCCCGCGAGCAGTACTTC

size: NA
J: TRBJ1-6
V: TRBV30
D: NA
CDR3: CAWTQDSRYNSPLHF
DNA: TGTGCCTGGACCCAGGACAGCCGCTATAATTCACCCCTCCACTTT

size: NA
J: TRBJ1-1
V: TRBV7-2
D: NA
CDR3: CASSSGGNTEAFF
DNA: TGTGCCAGCAGCTCAGGAGGGAACACTGAAGCTTTCTTT

size: NA
J: TRBJ2-7
V: TRBV7-9
D: NA
CDR3: CASSLAGVTYEQYF
DNA: TGTGCCAGCAGCTTAGCAGGGGTAACCTACGAGCAGTACTTC

size: NA
J: TRBJ2-3
V: TRBV5-4
D: NA
CDR3: CASSLEGGTDTQYF
DNA: TGTGCCAGCAGCTTGGAAGGCGGCACAGATACGCAGTATTTT

size: few
J: TRBJ2-7
V: TRBV6-5
D: TRBD2
CDR3: CASSPTSGLSYEQYF
DNA: TGTGCCAGCAGTCCGACTAGCGGTTTGTCCTACGAGCAGTACTTC

size: NA
J: TRBJ2-5
V: TRBV18
D: NA
CDR3: CASSPDGRFQETQYF
DNA: TGTGCCAGCTCACCAGATGGACGGTTCCAAGAGACCCAGTACTTC

size: NA
J: TRBJ2-1
V: TRBV7-2
D: NA
CDR3: CASSRIQGGNEQFF
DNA: TGTGCCAGCAGCCGTATACAGGGCGGCAATGAGCAGTTCTTC

size: few
J: TRBJ1-6
V: TRBV6-1
D: NA
CDR3: CASSESDPLHF
DNA: TGTGCCAGCAGTGAAAGTGATCCCCTCCACTTT

size: NA
J: TRBJ1-4
V: TRBV19
D: NA
CDR3: CASSTTGSTNEKLFF
DNA: TGTGCCAGTAGTACCACAGGGTCCACTAATGAAAAACTGTTTTTT

size: NA
J: TRBJ1-3
V: TRBV6-6
D: TRBD1
CDR3: CASSRGQGGYGNTIYF
DNA: TGTGCCAGCAGCCGCGGACAGGGAGGGTATGGAAACACCATATATTTT

size: NA
J: TRBJ2-1
V: TRBV5-1
D: TRBD2
CDR3: CASSPSSGGSPYNEQFF
DNA: TGCGCCAGCAGCCCCTCTAGCGGGGGGAGCCCATACAATGAGCAGTTCTTC

size: NA
J: TRBJ2-7
V: TRBV2
D: TRBD2
CDR3: CASSIPTSGDLTYEQYF
DNA: TGTGCCAGCTCGATACCAACTAGCGGCGATCTAACCTACGAGCAGTACTTC

size: NA
J: TRBJ1-1
V: TRBV11-3
D: NA
CDR3: CASSLGEYTEAFF
DNA: TGTGCCAGCAGCTTAGGGGAATACACTGAAGCTTTCTTT

size: NA
J: TRBJ2-7
V: TRBV7-3
D: NA
CDR3: CASSLSPNSNNEQYF
DNA: TGTGCCAGCAGCTTAAGTCCCAACAGTAACAACGAGCAGTACTTC

size: NA
J: TRBJ1-1
V: TRBV28
D: NA
CDR3: CASSVYTEAFF
DNA: TGTGCCAGCAGTGTATACACTGAAGCTTTCTTT

size: NA
J: TRBJ1-4
V: TRBV19
D: NA
CDR3: CASRGLTPNEKLFF
DNA: TGTGCCAGTAGGGGTCTAACCCCTAATGAAAAACTGTTTTTT

size: NA
J: TRBJ2-3
V: TRBV6-1
D: NA
CDR3: CASSVRGVNADTQYF
DNA: TGTGCCAGCAGTGTAAGGGGAGTGAATGCAGATACGCAGTATTTT

size: few
J: TRBJ1-5
V: TRBV12-5
D: TRBD1
CDR3: CASGSPQGNQPQHF
DNA: TGTGCTAGTGGTTCTCCACAGGGGAATCAGCCCCAGCATTTT

size: NA
J: TRBJ2-7
V: TRBV30
D: TRBD2
CDR3: CAGSGGPYEQYF
DNA: TGTGCCGGTAGCGGGGGGCCTTACGAGCAGTACTTC

size: NA
J: TRBJ1-1
V: TRBV11-2
D: NA
CDR3: CASSLGRGVGTEAFF
DNA: TGTGCCAGCAGCTTAGGGCGGGGGGTAGGCACTGAAGCTTTCTTT

size: few
J: TRBJ2-5
V: TRBV6-1
D: NA
CDR3: CASSLRETQYF
DNA: TGTGCCAGCAGTTTACGAGAGACCCAGTACTTC

size: few
J: TRBJ2-3
V: TRBV5-4
D: TRBD2
CDR3: CASSPRGGRGDTQYF
DNA: TGTGCCAGCAGCCCGCGGGGGGGCCGTGGAGATACGCAGTATTTT

size: NA
J: TRBJ2-7
V: TRBV7-9
D: NA
CDR3: CASSQHAPYEQYF
DNA: TGTGCCAGCAGCCAACACGCCCCCTACGAGCAGTACTTC

size: many
J: TRBJ1-1
V: TRBV13
D: TRBD1
CDR3: CASSPRGTYTEAFF
DNA: TGTGCCAGCAGCCCCAGGGGGACTTACACTGAAGCTTTCTTT

size: once
J: TRBJ2-5
V: TRBV19
D: NA
CDR3: CASSIGGGLQETQYF
DNA: TGTGCCAGTAGTATAGGTGGGGGACTCCAAGAGACCCAGTACTTC

size: NA
J: TRBJ1-1
V: TRBV27
D: NA
CDR3: CASKNREVNTEAFF
DNA: TGTGCCAGCAAGAACAGGGAGGTGAACACTGAAGCTTTCTTT

size: NA
J: TRBJ1-5
V: TRBV11-2
D: NA
CDR3: CASSHGSQGFNQPQHF
DNA: TGTGCCAGCAGCCATGGGAGCCAGGGGTTCAATCAGCCCCAGCATTTT

size: NA
J: TRBJ2-7
V: TRBV1
D: NA
CDR3: CTSSQVLWTSGFSYEQYF
DNA: TGCACCAGCAGCCAAGTTTTGTGGACTAGCGGGTTCTCCTACGAGCAGTACTTC

size: NA
J: TRBJ1-2
V: TRBV18
D: NA
CDR3: CASSPPSGDNGYTF
DNA: TGTGCCAGCTCACCGCCCTCGGGGGACAATGGCTACACCTTC

size: NA
J: TRBJ2-7
V: TRBV7-2
D: TRBD1
CDR3: CASSLAVTGLGEQYF
DNA: TGTGCCAGCAGCTTAGCGGTGACAGGGCTCGGCGAGCAGTACTTC

size: NA
J: TRBJ1-1
V: TRBV20-1
D: TRBD1
CDR3: CSALTQGTAFF
DNA: TGCAGTGCCCTTACACAGGGGACGGCTTTCTTT

size: NA
J: TRBJ1-3
V: TRBV13
D: NA
CDR3: CASSPTVGNTIYF
DNA: TGTGCCAGCAGCCCGACCGTAGGAAACACCATATATTTT

size: NA
J: TRBJ1-6
V: TRBV6-7
D: TRBD1
CDR3: CASSWDRVKGNSPLHF
DNA: TGTGCCAGCAGCTGGGACAGGGTTAAAGGTAATTCACCCCTCCACTTT

size: NA
J: TRBJ1-3
V: TRBV30
D: NA
CDR3: CAWSVGFSGNTIYF
DNA: TGTGCCTGGAGTGTAGGCTTCTCTGGAAACACCATATATTTT

size: NA
J: TRBJ2-7
V: TRBV7-2
D: NA
CDR3: CASSLTSFEQYF
DNA: TGTGCCAGCAGCCTTACTTCCTTCGAGCAGTACTTC

size: NA
J: TRBJ1-5
V: TRBV21-1
D: NA
CDR3: CASSKLQGTQPQHF
DNA: TGTGCCAGCAGCAAACTACAGGGGACTCAGCCCCAGCATTTT

size: NA
J: TRBJ2-1
V: TRBV7-9
D: NA
CDR3: CASSLRGAHDEQFF
DNA: TGTGCCAGCAGCTTAAGGGGGGCCCATGATGAGCAGTTCTTC

size: NA
J: TRBJ1-6
V: TRBV30
D: TRBD1
CDR3: CAWSRTGDYNSPLHF
DNA: TGTGCCTGGAGTCGGACAGGCGATTATAATTCACCCCTCCACTTT

size: NA
J: TRBJ2-4
V: TRBV30
D: NA
CDR3: CAWSSPQAQLAKNIQYF
DNA: TGTGCCTGGAGTTCCCCGCAAGCCCAACTAGCCAAAAACATTCAGTACTTC

size: once
J: TRBJ1-4
V: TRBV30
D: NA
CDR3: CAWSPGDYEKLFF
DNA: TGTGCCTGGAGCCCCGGGGACTATGAAAAACTGTTTTTT

size: NA
J: TRBJ2-5
V: TRBV4-1
D: NA
CDR3: CASSPSPAWGSKETQYF
DNA: TGCGCCAGCAGCCCCTCCCCAGCGTGGGGATCTAAAGAGACCCAGTACTTC

size: NA
J: TRBJ2-5
V: TRBV10-3
D: NA
CDR3: CAISERAQETQYF
DNA: TGTGCCATCAGTGAGAGGGCCCAAGAGACCCAGTACTTC

size: NA
J: TRBJ1-2
V: TRBV6-4
D: TRBD1
CDR3: CASSPTGYNGYTF
DNA: TGTGCCAGCAGCCCGACAGGGTACAATGGCTACACCTTC

size: NA
J: TRBJ1-1
V: TRBV5-4
D: TRBD1
CDR3: CASSFQGARTEAFF
DNA: TGTGCCAGCAGCTTTCAGGGGGCGAGAACTGAAGCTTTCTTT

size: NA
J: TRBJ1-6
V: TRBV4-3
D: NA
CDR3: CASSQAAGSNSPLHF
DNA: TGCGCCAGCAGCCAAGCCGCAGGATCTAATTCACCCCTCCACTTT

size: once
J: TRBJ2-7
V: TRBV5-1
D: NA
CDR3: CASSLSQGFEQYF
DNA: TGCGCCAGCAGCTTGTCCCAGGGGTTCGAGCAGTACTTC

size: NA
J: TRBJ2-1
V: TRBV5-1
D: TRBD2
CDR3: CASSLRLAGYNEQFF
DNA: TGCGCCAGCAGCTTGCGTCTAGCGGGGTACAATGAGCAGTTCTTC

size: NA
J: TRBJ2-1
V: TRBV7-2
D: NA
CDR3: CASSPRWADYNEQFF
DNA: TGTGCCAGCAGCCCCCGATGGGCGGACTACAATGAGCAGTTCTTC

size: once
J: TRBJ2-3
V: TRBV10-3
D: NA
CDR3: CAISESSPSPDTQYF
DNA: TGTGCCATCAGTGAGTCGAGCCCATCCCCAGATACGCAGTATTTT

size: few
J: TRBJ2-3
V: TRBV18
D: NA
CDR3: CASSPSSFLSTDTQYF
DNA: TGTGCCAGCTCACCCTCTAGTTTTCTGAGCACAGATACGCAGTATTTT